This T cell receptor beta chain was captured in a study of pediatric ulcerative colitis. V lost 7 bases, J lost 2 bases, and 11 bases lay in between. Germline V gene lookup returns CDR1 SGHNT and CDR2 YENEEA. There are 13 residues in the CDR3. The assay was immunoSEQ multiplex PCR, and TCRdb's table has in-frame clones only and misses some. Among 1,400 to 1,500 clones listed, almost 90% were seen once. The TCR sequence derives from a boy younger than 18 with severe ulcerative colitis. The chain has TRBV11-3 and TRBJ1-1; a possible D gene is TRBD1 (5 bases). Sample: blood. In DNA form, the CDR3 reads TGTGCCAGCACCTGGGGCGGCAACACTGAAGCTTTCTTT. Translating it yields CASTWGGNTEAFF.